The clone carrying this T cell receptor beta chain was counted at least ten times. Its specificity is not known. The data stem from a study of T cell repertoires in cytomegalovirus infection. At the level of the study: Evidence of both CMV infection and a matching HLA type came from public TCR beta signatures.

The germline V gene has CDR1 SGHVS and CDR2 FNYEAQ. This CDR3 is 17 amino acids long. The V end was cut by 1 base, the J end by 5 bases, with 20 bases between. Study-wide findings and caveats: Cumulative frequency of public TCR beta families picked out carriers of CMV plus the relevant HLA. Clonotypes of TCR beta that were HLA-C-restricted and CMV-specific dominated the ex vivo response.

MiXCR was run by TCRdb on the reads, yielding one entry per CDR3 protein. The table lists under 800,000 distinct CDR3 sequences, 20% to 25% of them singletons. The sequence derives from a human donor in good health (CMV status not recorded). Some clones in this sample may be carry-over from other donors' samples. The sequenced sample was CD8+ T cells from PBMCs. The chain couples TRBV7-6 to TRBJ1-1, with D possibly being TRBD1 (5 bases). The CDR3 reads CASSLDEGMGFGTEAFF. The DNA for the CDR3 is TGTGCCAGCAGCTTAGACGAGGGGATGGGGTTCGGAACTGAAGCTTTCTTT.